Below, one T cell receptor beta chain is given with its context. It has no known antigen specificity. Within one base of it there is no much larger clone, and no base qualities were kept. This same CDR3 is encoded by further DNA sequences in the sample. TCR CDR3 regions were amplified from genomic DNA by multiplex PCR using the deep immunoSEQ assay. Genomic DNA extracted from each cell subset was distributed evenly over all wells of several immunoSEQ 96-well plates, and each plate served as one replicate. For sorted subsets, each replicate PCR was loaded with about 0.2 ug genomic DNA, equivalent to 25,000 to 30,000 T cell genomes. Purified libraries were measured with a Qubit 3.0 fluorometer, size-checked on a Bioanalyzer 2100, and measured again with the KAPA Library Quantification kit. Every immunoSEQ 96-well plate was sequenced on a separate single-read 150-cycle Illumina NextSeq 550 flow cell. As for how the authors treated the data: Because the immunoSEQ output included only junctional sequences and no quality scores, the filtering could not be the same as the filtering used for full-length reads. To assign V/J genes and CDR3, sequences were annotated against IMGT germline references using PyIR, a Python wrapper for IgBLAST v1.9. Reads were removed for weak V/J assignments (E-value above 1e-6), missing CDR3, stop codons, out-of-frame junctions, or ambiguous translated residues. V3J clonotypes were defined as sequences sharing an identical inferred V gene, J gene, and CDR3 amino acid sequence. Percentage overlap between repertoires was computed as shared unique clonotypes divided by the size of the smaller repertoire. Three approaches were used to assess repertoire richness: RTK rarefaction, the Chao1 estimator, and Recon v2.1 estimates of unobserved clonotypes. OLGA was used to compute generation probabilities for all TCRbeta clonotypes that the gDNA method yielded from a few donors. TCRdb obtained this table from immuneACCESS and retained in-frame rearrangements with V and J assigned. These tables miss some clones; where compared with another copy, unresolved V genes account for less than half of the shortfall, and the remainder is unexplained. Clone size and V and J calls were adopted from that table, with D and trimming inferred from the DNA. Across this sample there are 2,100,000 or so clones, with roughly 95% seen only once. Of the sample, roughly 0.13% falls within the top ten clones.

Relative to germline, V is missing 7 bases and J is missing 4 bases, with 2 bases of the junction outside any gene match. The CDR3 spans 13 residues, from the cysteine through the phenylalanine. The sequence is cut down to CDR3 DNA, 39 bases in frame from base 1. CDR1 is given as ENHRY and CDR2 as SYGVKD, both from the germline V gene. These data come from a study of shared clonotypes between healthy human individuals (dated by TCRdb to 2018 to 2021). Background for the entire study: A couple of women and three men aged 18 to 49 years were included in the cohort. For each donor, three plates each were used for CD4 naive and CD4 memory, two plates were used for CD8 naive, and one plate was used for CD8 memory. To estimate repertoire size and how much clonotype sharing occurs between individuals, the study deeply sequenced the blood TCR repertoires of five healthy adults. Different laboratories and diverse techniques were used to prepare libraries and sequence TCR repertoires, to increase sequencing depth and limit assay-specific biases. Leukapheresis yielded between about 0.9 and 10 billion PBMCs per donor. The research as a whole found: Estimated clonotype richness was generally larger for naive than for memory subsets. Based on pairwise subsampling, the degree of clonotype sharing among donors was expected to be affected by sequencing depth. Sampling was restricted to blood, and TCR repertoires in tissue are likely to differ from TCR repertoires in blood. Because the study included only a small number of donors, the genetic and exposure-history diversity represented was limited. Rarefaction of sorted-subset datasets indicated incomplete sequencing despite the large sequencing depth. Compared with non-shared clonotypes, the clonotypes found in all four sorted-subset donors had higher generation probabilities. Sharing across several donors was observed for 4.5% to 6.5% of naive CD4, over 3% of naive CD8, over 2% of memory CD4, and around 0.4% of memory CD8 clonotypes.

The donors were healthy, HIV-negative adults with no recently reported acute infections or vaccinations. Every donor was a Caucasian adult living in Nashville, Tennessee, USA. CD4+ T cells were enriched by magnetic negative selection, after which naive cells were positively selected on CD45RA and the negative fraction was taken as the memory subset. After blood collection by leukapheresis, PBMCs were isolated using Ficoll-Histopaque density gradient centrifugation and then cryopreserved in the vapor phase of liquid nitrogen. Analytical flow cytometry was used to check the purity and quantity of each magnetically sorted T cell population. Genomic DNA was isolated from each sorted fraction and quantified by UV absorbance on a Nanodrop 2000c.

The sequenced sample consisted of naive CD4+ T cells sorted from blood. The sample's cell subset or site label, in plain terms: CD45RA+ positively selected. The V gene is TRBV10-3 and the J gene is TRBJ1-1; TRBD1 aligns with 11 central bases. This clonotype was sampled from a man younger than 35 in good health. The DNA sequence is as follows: TGTGCCATCACCGGGACAGGGGGCACTGAAGCTTTCTTT. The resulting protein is CAITGTGGTEAFF.